This T cell receptor beta chain was observed in a study of cytomegalovirus exposure and HLA in healthy donors. The wider study: A data release that came early held around 85 million unique TCRs from HLA-typed donors. Study-level findings and limits: In a later analysis, V- and J-gene trimming of beta chains associated with a DCLRE1C missense variant, replicated independently.

This PCR relied on a set of 60 Vbeta primers and 13 Jbeta primers. Source study methods: A later analysis counted approximately 80 million unique TCR beta chains, 9.5 million to 12 million shared. Clones were sequenced by immunoSEQ multiplex PCR, and TCRdb holds only the in-frame ones, with some missing. D and trimming come from the DNA, and the V and J calls and clone size come from that table. The sample carries 120,000 or so clones, 80% to 85% recorded once. This CDR3 is 13 amino acids long. V dropped 2 bases and J dropped 9; count of bases not matched to a gene: 5. Germline values: CDR1 MNHNS, CDR2 SASEGT. Remarks on this clone: Its target is unknown.

This receptor was taken from an older woman in good health and CMV-seropositive. The V and J genes are TRBV6-1 and TRBJ2-7; TRBD2 agrees at 9 bases. The specimen was PBMCs. The CDR3 reads CASSEITSGRQYF. The CDR3 DNA follows: TGTGCCAGCAGTGAAATAACTAGCGGGCGGCAGTACTTC.